Listed here are 26 T cell receptor beta chains from one sample, sequenced in a study of cytomegalovirus exposure and HLA in healthy donors. Amplification used 60 Vbeta primers and 13 Jbeta primers. The method was immunoSEQ multiplex PCR; TCRdb's version includes in-frame clones alone and lacks a portion of them. The top ten clones hold about 9.1% of a sample with about 50,000 clones, more than 65% of them seen once. The sequenced material came from PBMCs. These receptors were obtained from a woman aged 45-65 years in good health and CMV-seronegative.

The chain links TRBV27 to TRBJ2-5; D is possibly TRBD1 (6 bases). The CDR3 has 13 residues. CDR1 is MNHEY and CDR2 is SMNVEV in the germline V gene (reference sequence). The V end was cut by 6 bases, the J end by 2 bases, with 10 bases between. In nucleotides, the CDR3 is TGTGCCAGCAGCCGAGGGACACAAGAGACCCAGTACTTC. Protein product: CASSRGTQETQYF.

This chain uses TRBV6-6 with TRBJ1-3; D remains unclear. V was trimmed by 6 bases and J by 4 bases, leaving 7 bases between them. The germline gives CDR1 MNHNY, CDR2 SVGAGI (reference sequence). This CDR3 is 12 amino acids long. DNA of the CDR3: TGTGCCAGCAGCCTACCAGGAAACACCATATATTTT. Protein product: CASSLPGNTIYF.

The count of this clone is one. The J gene is TRBJ1-2, the V gene TRBV7-9; the D is unclear. This CDR3 spans 13 amino acids. The V gene lost 1 base and the J gene lost 8 bases, with 11 bases spanning the gap. Germline V CDR1 and CDR2: SEHNR, FQNEAQ (reference sequence). CDR3 bases: TGTGCCAGCAGCTTAGAGGAAGTGGGCGGCTACACCTTC. It yields the protein CASSLEEVGGYTF.

V usage is TRBV5-1 and J usage is TRBJ1-1; tentatively, D is TRBD1 (5 bases). Germline V gives CDR1 SGHRS, CDR2 YFSETQ. This CDR3 spans 14 amino acids. Deletions cut 2 bases from V and 5 bases from J, with 13 bases between. The CDR3 nucleotides are TGCGCCAGCAGCTTACAGGTCGGGGGGACTGAAGCTTTCTTT. This encodes CASSLQVGGTEAFF. Full variable domain (outside the CDR3, taken from reference TRBV5-1 and TRBJ1-1): KAGVTQTPRYLIKTRGQQVTLSCSPISGHRSVSWYQQTPGQGLQFLFEYFSETQRNKGNFPGRFSGRQFSNSRSEMNVSTLELGDSALYLCASSLQVGGTEAFFGQGTRLTVV.

This rearrangement joins TRBV2 to TRBJ2-1; 13 bases map to TRBD2. The CDR3 totals 16 residues. V trimming: 11 bases; J trimming: 0 bases; junction bases outside the gene matches: 7. Germline-derived CDR1 and CDR2 are SNHLY and FYNNEI. For the CDR3, the DNA is TGTGCCGGATTAGGACTAGCGGGGGCCTCCTACAATGAGCAGTTCTTC. It codes for CAGLGLAGASYNEQFF.

This rearrangement joins TRBV6-4 to TRBJ1-2; unclear D gene. Trimming pared 5 bases from V and 8 bases from J, leaving 6 bases between. The CDR3 runs 10 residues. Germline values: CDR1 MRHNA, CDR2 SNTAGT. The CDR3 is CASSTRGYTF. The CDR3 nucleotides are TGTGCCAGCAGTACCCGGGGCTACACCTTC.

V gene TRBV6-1 combines with J gene TRBJ2-7, with 11 bases that match TRBD2. This CDR3 has 15 amino acids. The V segment lost 1 base and the J segment 2 bases; nucleotides outside the gene matches: 1. Germline CDR1 MNHNS, CDR2 SASEGT. CDR3 sequence (DNA): TGTGCCAGCAGTGAAGGGACTAGCGGGCCCTACGAGCAGTACTTC. It is translated as CASSEGTSGPYEQYF.

A few counts support this clone. V is TRBV27 and J is TRBJ2-5; 8 bases line up with TRBD2. Matching the DNA end better, TRBJ2-7 makes the J call doubtful. Germline CDR1 is MNHEY and CDR2 is SMNVEV (reference sequence). There are 15 residues in the CDR3. CDR3 loop: CASRKWAGGPYEQYF. CDR3 DNA sequence: TGTGCCAGCAGGAAATGGGCGGGGGGACCCTACGAGCAGTACTTC.

The rearrangement links TRBV18 to TRBJ2-7; 7 bases align to TRBD1. CDR3 length: 15 amino acids. Per germline, CDR1 KGHSH and CDR2 LQKENI. V lost 3 bases and J lost 3; bases outside the gene matches: 8. CDR3 in DNA: TGTGCCAGCTCACCCCCGGGACAGAGCTTCTACGAGCAGTACTTC. It yields the protein CASSPPGQSFYEQYF.

V usage is TRBV29-1 and J usage is TRBJ1-4; 8 bases are a match to TRBD1. V trimming: 5 bases; J trimming: 8 bases; junction bases outside the gene matches: 7. Germline V gene sequence: CDR1 SQVTM, CDR2 ANQGSEA. This CDR3 contains 13 residues. The CDR3 sequence: CSVSTGVGEKLFF. CDR3 nucleotides: TGCAGCGTTTCGACAGGGGTCGGAGAAAAACTGTTTTTT.

The chain carries TRBV7-2 and TRBJ2-7, with D unresolved. The ends were cut back, 8 bases at V and 0 bases at J, with 14 bases in the middle. From germline, CDR1 is SGHTA and CDR2 FQGNSA. The CDR3 is 14 residues long. CDR3 in DNA: TGTGCCAGCGGTGTACGGCGACACTCCTACGAGCAGTACTTC. Its translation is CASGVRRHSYEQYF.

The chain links TRBV6-5 to TRBJ2-1; TRBD1 matches at 7 bases. Per the germline V gene, CDR1 is MNHEY and CDR2 is SVGAGI. CDR3 length: 13 residues. J lost 4 bases, V lost 8 bases, and 5 bases had no gene match. The CDR3 sequence: CASQEQGYNEQFF. The CDR3 DNA sequence: TGTGCCAGCCAAGAACAGGGGTACAATGAGCAGTTCTTC.

This clone is medium-sized by share. V and J are TRBV10-3 and TRBJ1-1, with 11 bases identical to TRBD1. J gave up 5 bases and V 6 bases, and 2 bases lay outside the gene matches. This CDR3 region has 13 residues. Germline V lookup: CDR1 ENHRY, CDR2 SYGVKD. The CDR3 DNA reads as TGTGCCATCAGGGGGACAGGGGGAACTGAAGCTTTCTTT. Translation gives CAIRGTGGTEAFF.

The J gene is TRBJ2-3, the V gene TRBV28, with D possibly being TRBD2 (6 bases). CDR3 length: 17 residues. Trimming removed 5 bases from V and 2 bases from J, with 20 bases in between. Germline V lookup: CDR1 MDHEN, CDR2 SYDVKM. The CDR3 reads CASSPNPGVLNTDTQYF. The CDR3 DNA follows: TGTGCCAGCAGTCCTAACCCGGGGGTCCTCAACACAGATACGCAGTATTTT. Variable domain in full (rest from reference TRBV28 and TRBJ2-3): DVKVTQSSRYLVKRTGEKVFLECVQDMDHENMFWYRQDPGLGLRLIYFSYDVKMKEKGDIPEGYSVSREKKERFSLILESASTNQTSMYLCASSPNPGVLNTDTQYFGPGTRLTVL.

The chain recombines TRBV5-1 with TRBJ2-5; tentative D call: TRBD2 (6 bases). Per the germline V gene, CDR1 is SGHRS and CDR2 is YFSETQ. V lost 2 bases and J lost 4, with 21 bases in between. CDR3 size: 17 residues. DNA of the CDR3: TGCGCCAGCAGCTTTAGTTCTCCGGGACTGAATGGAGAGACCCAGTACTTC. It specifies CASSFSSPGLNGETQYF.

This clone occurred a few times. This sequence joins TRBV7-3 and TRBJ1-5; TRBD1 aligns across 7 bases. V shed 5 bases and J 5 bases; nucleotides not matched to a gene: 9. The length of the CDR3 is 15 residues. Looked up from germline, CDR1 is SGHTA and CDR2 is FQGTGA. CDR3 nucleotides: TGTGCCAGCAGCCGCGAAGGGGGCGGGGATCAGCCCCAGCATTTT. As protein: CASSREGGGDQPQHF.

This clone was counted many times. The chain combines TRBV7-9 with TRBJ2-7; D possibly corresponds to TRBD2 (5 bases). Per germline, CDR1 SEHNR and CDR2 FQNEAQ (reference sequence). The CDR3 loop spans 15 amino acids. V lost 4 bases and J lost 3, with 16 bases in between. CDR3 loop: CASSSSLGVRYEQYF. As DNA, the CDR3 is TGTGCCAGCAGCTCGAGTCTCGGGGTTCGCTACGAGCAGTACTTC. The entire variable domain, with the rest obtained from reference TRBV7-9 and TRBJ2-7, is as follows: DTGVSQNPRHKITKRGQNVTFRCDPISEHNRLYWYRQTLGQGPEFLTYFQNEAQLEKSRLLSDRFSAERPKGSFSTLEIQRTEQGDSAMYLCASSSSLGVRYEQYFGPGTRLTVT.

On this clone: The CDR3 does not end in the conserved phenylalanine or tryptophan, so this is likely a read error. The chain couples TRBV7-9 to TRBJ1-4; no firm D call. V dropped 2 bases and J dropped 4 bases, with 11 bases sitting between them. Germline V gives CDR1 SEHNR, CDR2 FQNEAQ (reference sequence). The CDR3 contains 15 residues. The CDR3 region is CASSLKAADNEKLFV. The CDR3 DNA sequence: TGTGCCAGCAGCTTAAAGGCGGCAGATAATGAAAAACTGTTTGTT.

The chain joins TRBV29-1 to TRBJ2-5; 7 nucleotides line up with TRBD1. V was pared by 6 bases and J by 4 bases, with 2 bases of the junction left unmatched. Germline lookup yields CDR1 SQVTM and CDR2 ANQGSEA. The CDR3 totals 11 residues. CDR3 DNA sequence: TGCAGCGTACCAGGGGGAGAGACCCAGTACTTC. Translated: CSVPGGETQYF.

The rearrangement links TRBV27 to TRBJ1-3; maybe TRBD1 (5 bases). V dropped 11 bases and J dropped 7 bases, with 21 bases sitting between them. CDR3 length: 14 amino acids. The germline CDR1 and CDR2 sequences are MNHEY and SMNVEV (reference sequence). The CDR3 DNA sequence: TGTGCCCGCCCCGGGGGTTTTATGAGGAACACCATATATTTT. As protein: CARPGGFMRNTIYF.

This clone was seen a few times. This chain uses TRBV11-2 with TRBJ1-3, with a tentative D call TRBD1 (5 bases). Germline CDR1 is SGHAT and CDR2 is FQNNGV. V was clipped by 6 bases and J by 0 bases, with 12 bases between them. The length of the CDR3 is 15 residues. The CDR3 bases are TGTGCCAGCAGACAGGTCGGCATCTCTGGAAACACCATATATTTT. This sequence encodes CASRQVGISGNTIYF.

The chain has TRBV27 and TRBJ1-1; 8 bases agree with TRBD1. The CDR3 sequence is 15 residues long. The V segment lost 5 bases and the J segment 10 bases; nucleotides outside the gene matches: 15. CDR1 is MNHEY, CDR2 SMNVEV, per germline (reference sequence). The chain's CDR3 is CASSLQPGTGMGAFF. The CDR3 region has the DNA TGTGCCAGCAGTCTGCAGCCCGGGACAGGCATGGGAGCTTTCTTT.

This clone was counted a few times. The V gene is TRBV18, the J gene TRBJ2-7, with D tentatively TRBD1 (5 bases). Germline loops: CDR1 KGHSH, CDR2 LQKENI. The CDR3 consists of 13 residues. V was clipped by 6 bases and J by 0 bases, with 9 bases between them. The CDR3 protein is CASSLDSSYEQYF. The DNA of the CDR3 is TGTGCCAGCTCTCTTGACAGCTCCTACGAGCAGTACTTC. Based on the CDR3 plus reference TRBV18 and TRBJ2-7, the full variable domain is NAGVMQNPRHLVRRRGQEARLRCSPMKGHSHVYWYRQLPEEGLKFMVYLQKENIIDESGMPKERFSAEFPKEGPSILRIQQVVRGDSAAYFCASSLDSSYEQYFGPGTRLTVT.

The chain combines TRBV27 with TRBJ2-2, with D perhaps TRBD2 (6 bases). The CDR3 spans 16 residues. CDR1 is MNHEY, CDR2 SMNVEV, per germline (reference sequence). Trimming left V 5 bases short and J 0 bases short, with 13 bases between. The DNA for the CDR3 is TGTGCCAGCAGTACCAGGAGGGCCCCGAACACCGGGGAGCTGTTTTTT. Translated: CASSTRRAPNTGELFF.

The V call is TRBV7-3, the J call TRBJ1-1, with D hard to call. In germline, CDR1 is SGHTA, CDR2 FQGTGA. The CDR3 has 14 amino acids. The ends were cut back, 2 bases at V and 1 base at J, with 8 bases in the middle. The CDR3 loop is CASSLRRGNTEAFF. The CDR3 DNA reads as TGTGCCAGCAGCTTACGTCGCGGGAACACTGAAGCTTTCTTT.

The chain links TRBV5-1 to TRBJ2-1, with D possibly matching TRBD2 (5 bases). The germline V gene encodes CDR1 SGHRS and CDR2 YFSETQ. The germline V and J ends were trimmed by 5 bases and 5 bases, with 14 bases remaining between them. The CDR3 is 14 amino acids. CDR3 nucleotide sequence: TGCGCCAGCAGTGCTACTAGTAGACACAATGAGCAGTTCTTC. Amino acids: CASSATSRHNEQFF.